The 22 T cell receptor beta chains listed next were all sequenced from one sample in a study of blood T cells in healthy people across ages. Alongside a J-beta primer mix, a sample-barcoded 5' primer served in a second PCR lasting about 7 to 11 cycles. TCRdb ran MiXCR on the 5' RACE reads and lists one entry per CDR3 protein. This table has roughly 1,000,000 distinct CDR3 sequences, around 25% appearing once. This sample also appeared in a second study, on T cells of mothers and their children.

Material for sequencing was blood. The receptors originated from a girl aged 2 to 9 in good health.

This rearrangement joins TRBV6-5 to TRBJ2-7; the D is unclear. CDR1 MNHEY and CDR2 SVGAGI come from the germline V gene. CDR3 size: 14 residues. Trimming shortened V by 5 bases and J by 0 bases, and 11 bases separated the two germline ends. The CDR3 bases are TGTGCCAGCAGTCTAAGCCACCTCTCCTACGAGCAGTACTTC. Its protein is CASSLSHLSYEQYF.

This clonotype has only a few counts. This chain connects TRBV7-3 to TRBJ2-3, with 14 positions matching TRBD2. The J segment lost 2 bases and the V segment lost 4 bases, leaving 5 bases of the junction unmatched. Germline V gives CDR1 SGHTA, CDR2 FQGTGA. This CDR3 region has 17 residues. The CDR3 nucleotides are TGTGCCAGCAGCTCAGGGGGACTAGCGGGAGTCACAGATACGCAGTATTTT. Its translation is CASSSGGLAGVTDTQYF.

There are a few counts of this clonotype. The chain couples TRBV6-5 to TRBJ2-5; 7 nucleotides match TRBD1. This CDR3 has 15 amino acids. Germline values: CDR1 MNHEY, CDR2 SVGAGI. J gave up 2 bases and V 2 bases, and 5 bases lay outside the gene matches. The CDR3 DNA reads TGTGCCAGCAGTTACGTGGACAGGAGACAAGAGACCCAGTACTTC. Translation gives CASSYVDRRQETQYF.

The CDR3, as DNA: TGTGCCAGCACTTGGGGGGACGGGGAGCTGTTTTTT. Translating it yields CASTWGDGELFF. J is TRBJ2-2 and V is TRBV7-2, with D possibly TRBD2 on 6 matching bases. V was shortened by 7 bases and J by 7 bases, with 10 bases between the two germline ends. The germline V gene has CDR1 SGHTA and CDR2 FQGNSA. This CDR3 region has 12 residues.

The rearrangement links TRBV7-2 to TRBJ1-5, with TRBD1 as a possible D gene (5 bases). CDR3 length: 13 residues. Germline V lookup: CDR1 SGHTA, CDR2 FQGNSA. V lost 9 bases to trimming and J lost 3 bases, with 12 bases between them. CDR3 sequence (DNA): TGTGCCAGTGGTAGAGGGGCCAATCAGCCCCAGCATTTT. This codes for CASGRGANQPQHF.

The chain couples TRBV4-3 to TRBJ2-6; unclear D gene. Trimming pared 4 bases from V and 1 base from J, leaving 8 bases between. The CDR3 contains 15 residues. Per the germline V gene, CDR1 is LGHNA and CDR2 is YSLEER. CDR3 sequence (DNA): TGCGCCAGCAGCCCCTGGCTATCTGGGGCCAACGTCCTGACTTTC. This codes for CASSPWLSGANVLTF.

This clonotype was observed a few times. V and J are TRBV6-5 and TRBJ2-1; TRBD2 aligns across 12 bases. CDR3 length: 15 residues. Losses at the gene ends were 7 bases for V and 5 bases for J; bases not matched to a gene: 6. CDR1 is MNHEY and CDR2 is SVGAGI in the germline V gene. The CDR3 spells CASTLLAGGDNEQFF. CDR3 sequence (DNA): TGTGCCAGCACCCTCCTAGCGGGAGGGGACAATGAGCAGTTCTTC.

The chain links TRBV7-9 to TRBJ2-1; 14 bases match TRBD2. V shed 5 bases, J shed 9 bases, and the junction held 9 bases outside the gene matches. The CDR3 is 16 residues long. Germline CDR1 and CDR2: SEHNR and FQNEAQ (reference sequence). The CDR3 nucleotides are TGTGCCAGCAGCCCGCCCGGGACTAGCGGGAGTGGTGAGCAGTTCTTC. Amino acid sequence: CASSPPGTSGSGEQFF.

The chain links TRBV20-1 to TRBJ2-1; a weak D match, TRBD2 (6 bases). The J call may be wrong; the DNA end is better matched by TRBJ2-5. The CDR3 contains 15 residues. Germline assignment: CDR1 DFQATT and CDR2 SNEGSKA (reference sequence). The CDR3 coding sequence is TGCAGTGCTAGAGGACTAGGGGAGGTGGAGGAGACCCAGTACTTC. Translation gives CSARGLGEVEETQYF.

This clonotype was detected a few times. The CDR3 DNA sequence: TGTGCCAGCTCACCGACCCTAGGACAGGGGCAAGAGACCCAGTACTTC. It yields the protein CASSPTLGQGQETQYF. This chain uses TRBV18 with TRBJ2-5; 9 positions agree with TRBD1. The CDR3 consists of 16 residues. J lost 2 bases, V lost 3 bases, and 7 bases had no gene match. Germline CDR1 KGHSH, CDR2 LQKENI. The entire variable domain, with the rest obtained from reference TRBV18 and TRBJ2-5, is as follows: NAGVMQNPRHLVRRRGQEARLRCSPMKGHSHVYWYRQLPEEGLKFMVYLQKENIIDESGMPKERFSAEFPKEGPSILRIQQVVRGDSAAYFCASSPTLGQGQETQYFGPGTRLLVL.

This clonotype has more than one count but fewer than ten. The V call is TRBV29-1, the J call TRBJ2-5, with 7 bases fitting TRBD1. Germline CDR1 SQVTM, CDR2 ANQGSEA. This CDR3 is 12 amino acids long. CDR3 DNA: TGCAGTGGGCGCGACAGGGAAGAGACCCAGTACTTC. Its protein product is CSGRDREETQYF.

This clonotype was seen a handful of times. V is TRBV28 and J is TRBJ1-1; possibly TRBD1 for D (6 bases). V lost 5 bases, J lost 1 base, and 20 bases lay in between. This CDR3 region has 17 residues. The germline V gene encodes CDR1 MDHEN and CDR2 SYDVKM. The CDR3: CASSPWGRTVGNTEAFF. The CDR3 region has the DNA TGTGCCAGCAGTCCCTGGGGTCGGACAGTTGGGAACACTGAAGCTTTCTTT.

The sample holds one count of this clonotype. This chain uses TRBV7-2 with TRBJ2-1, with D possibly matching TRBD2 (6 bases). The CDR3 runs to 16 residues. V gave up 4 bases and J gave up 0 bases, with 13 bases separating them. CDR1 and CDR2 (germline): SGHTA, FQGNSA. The CDR3: CASSYLASVSYNEQFF. CDR3 bases: TGTGCCAGCAGCTACCTGGCTAGCGTCTCCTACAATGAGCAGTTCTTC.

This chain joins TRBV4-3 and TRBJ2-3; 8 bases match TRBD2. The CDR3 is 17 amino acids. V lost 0 bases, J lost 2 bases, and 7 bases stayed unmatched. Germline V lookup: CDR1 LGHNA, CDR2 YSLEER. CDR3 nucleotide sequence: TGCGCCAGCAGCCAAGATCGGACAGCGGGGGTCACAGATACGCAGTATTTT. It is translated as CASSQDRTAGVTDTQYF.

The chain carries TRBV15 and TRBJ2-7; D is possibly TRBD1 (6 bases). Trimming stripped 5 bases from V and 0 bases from J, with 14 bases between. Germline CDR1 LNHNV, CDR2 YYDKDF (reference sequence). This CDR3 spans 15 amino acids. The CDR3 DNA is TGTGCCACCAGCTACCAGCCAGGGGCCTCCTACGAGCAGTACTTC. Its protein product is CATSYQPGASYEQYF.

The genes are TRBV7-9 and TRBJ2-5, with 8 bases aligning to TRBD1. Losses at the gene ends were 3 bases for V and 5 bases for J; bases not matched to a gene: 8. Per the germline V gene, CDR1 is SEHNR and CDR2 is FQNEAQ (reference sequence). The CDR3 runs to 15 residues. The CDR3 region is CASSFLRQGKETQYF. Written as DNA, the CDR3 is TGTGCCAGCAGCTTCCTAAGACAGGGGAAGGAGACCCAGTACTTC.

This clonotype was seen more than once but under ten times. Mismatch with germline at one junction end may stem from a read error. The chain is built from TRBV7-9 and TRBJ2-5; a weak D match, TRBD1 (5 bases). In germline, CDR1 is SEHNR, CDR2 FQNEAQ (reference sequence). The CDR3 has 12 residues. The CDR3 here is CASSLQGYEQSF. The CDR3 DNA sequence: TGTGCCAGCAGCCTTCAGGGTTATGAGCAGTCCTTC.

J is TRBJ2-7 and V is TRBV20-1; no reliable D call. The CDR3 totals 14 residues. V was pared by 4 bases and J by 3 bases, with 16 bases between. CDR1 is DFQATT, CDR2 SNEGSKA, per germline (reference sequence). The CDR3: CSATRPDWSYEQYF. Here the CDR3 DNA reads TGCAGTGCTACTAGACCCGACTGGAGCTACGAGCAGTACTTC.

This clonotype was counted a single time. CDR3 sequence reads: CASSQDDPVAGANVLTF. The DNA for the CDR3 is TGCGCCAGCAGCCAAGATGATCCGGTAGCTGGGGCCAACGTCCTGACTTTC. The chain is built from TRBV4-3 and TRBJ2-6; D remains unclear. V was pared by 0 bases and J by 2 bases, with 11 bases between. The CDR3 has 17 residues. CDR1 LGHNA and CDR2 YSLEER come from the germline V gene.

For this clonotype: A much larger clone sits a single nucleotide away, making a read error possible. This chain uses TRBV12-3 or TRBV12-4 with TRBJ2-5; tentatively, D is TRBD1 (5 bases). V was clipped by 5 bases and J by 7 bases, with 14 bases between them. The CDR3 consists of 13 residues. The CDR3 nucleotides are TGTGCCAGCAGTACTGGCGGACATTTGACCCAGTACTTC. Translation gives CASSTGGHLTQYF.

This clonotype has only a few counts. The J gene is TRBJ2-3, the V gene TRBV7-2; TRBD2 aligns across 7 bases. V was clipped by 2 bases and J by 0 bases; unmatched bases: 2. The CDR3 spans 15 residues. In germline, CDR1 is SGHTA, CDR2 FQGNSA. The CDR3 spells CASSLYGGSTDTQYF. CDR3 coding DNA: TGTGCCAGCAGCTTATACGGGGGGAGCACAGATACGCAGTATTTT.

This clonotype was seen a few times. The chain uses TRBV15 and TRBJ1-4, with D hard to call. Germline V lookup: CDR1 LNHNV, CDR2 YYDKDF (reference sequence). The CDR3 spans 13 residues. V was cut by 5 bases and J by 8 bases, with 12 bases left in between. This CDR3 reads CATSPSRFEKLFF. In DNA, the CDR3 is TGTGCCACCAGCCCCTCGCGATTCGAAAAACTGTTTTTT. The variable domain in full, completed from reference TRBV15 and TRBJ1-4, reads DAMVIQNPRYQVTQFGKPVTLSCSQTLNHNVMYWYQQKSSQAPKLLFHYYDKDFNNEADTPDNFQSRRPNTSFCFLDIRSPGLGDTAMYLCATSPSRFEKLFFGSGTQLSVL.